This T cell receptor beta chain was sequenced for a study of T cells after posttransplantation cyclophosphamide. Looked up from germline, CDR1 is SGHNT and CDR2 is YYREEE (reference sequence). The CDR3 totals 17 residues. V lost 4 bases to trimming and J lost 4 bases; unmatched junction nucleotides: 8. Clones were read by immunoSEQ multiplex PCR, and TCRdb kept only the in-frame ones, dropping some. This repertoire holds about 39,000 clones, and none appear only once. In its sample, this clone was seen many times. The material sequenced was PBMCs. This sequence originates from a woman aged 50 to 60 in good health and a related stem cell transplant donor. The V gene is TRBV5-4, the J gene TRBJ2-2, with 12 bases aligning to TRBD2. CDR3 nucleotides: TGTGCCAGCAGCCGGAGCGCTAGCGGGGGGGTCACCGGGGAGCTGTTTTTT. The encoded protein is CASSRSASGGVTGELFF.